These 5 T cell receptor beta chains share one sample of origin, sequenced in a study of response to subunit inactivated influenza vaccine. TCRdb re-called the RT-PCR reads with MiXCR, one entry per CDR3 protein. The table has about 700,000 distinct CDR3 sequences, about a sixth seen once. Sequences were derived from PBMCs from blood, sampled approximately 12 days after vaccination. All receptors come from a man aged 45-60 years who received an inactivated influenza vaccine.

The V gene is TRBV24-1, the J gene TRBJ2-5; weak D call: TRBD2 (5 bases). CDR3 length: 16 amino acids. CDR1 is KGHDR and CDR2 is SFDVKD in the germline V gene. The V gene lost 0 bases and the J gene lost 4 bases, with 14 bases spanning the gap. The CDR3 is CATSDLWSGSRETQYF. CDR3 in DNA: TGTGCCACCAGTGATTTGTGGTCGGGGAGTCGAGAGACCCAGTACTTC.

The V gene is TRBV20-1, the J gene TRBJ1-2; 12 nucleotides align to TRBD1. Trimming cost V 6 bases and J 3 bases; bases outside gene matches: 5. Germline V gives CDR1 DFQATT, CDR2 SNEGSKA (reference sequence). This CDR3 contains 14 residues. The CDR3 DNA reads TGCAGTGCGCCCGGGACAGGGGGCGACTATGGCTACACCTTC. Its translation: CSAPGTGGDYGYTF.

This clonotype was detected a few times. This chain links TRBV7-9 with TRBJ2-1; unclear D gene. V was cut by 5 bases and J by 0 bases, with 14 bases left in between. Germline CDR1 is SEHNR and CDR2 is FQNEAQ (reference sequence). There are 16 residues in the CDR3. The DNA of the CDR3 is TGTGCCAGCAGCGGCCGCAGGATTTCCTCCTACAATGAGCAGTTCTTC. It specifies CASSGRRISSYNEQFF.

The chain links TRBV7-9 to TRBJ2-4; D possibly uses TRBD1 or TRBD2 (5 bases each). The V gene lost 3 bases and the J gene lost 8 bases, with 8 bases spanning the gap. Germline assignment: CDR1 SEHNR and CDR2 FQNEAQ (reference sequence). The CDR3 totals 12 residues. The CDR3 region is CASSFPGHIQYF. Here the CDR3 DNA reads TGTGCCAGCAGCTTCCCGGGGCACATTCAGTACTTC.

In its sample, this clonotype was seen a few times. The V and J genes are TRBV12-3 or TRBV12-4 and TRBJ2-1; 13 nucleotides match TRBD2. The CDR3 extends over 17 amino acids. Trimming cost V 4 bases and J 4 bases; bases outside gene matches: 7. The CDR3 DNA is TGTGCCAGCAGTTCACCCGTACTAGCGGGAGGGTACAATGAGCAGTTCTTC. It specifies CASSSPVLAGGYNEQFF.